The source of this TCR beta chain is a study of neurological immune-mediated disorders (dated by TCRdb to the late 2010s). Broadly, across the study: Peripheral blood TCR-beta repertoires from patients with HTLV-I-associated myelopathy (HAM/TSP), patients with multiple sclerosis, and healthy controls were compared in the study using UMI-based sequencing. Longitudinal samples, technical triplicates and paired sorted CD4+ and CD8+ T-cell subsets, alongside PBMC samples, were included among the approximately 110 TCR-beta libraries. The cohort included 68 subjects: around 15 with HAM/TSP, about 35 with multiple sclerosis, and 20 or so healthy controls.

Blood bank volunteers in Maryland, USA served as the healthy controls. Libraries from unsorted PBMCs were made from 2 million PBMCs kept in RNAlater at -80 degrees C until RNA extraction. Peripheral blood underwent Ficoll-Hypaque density gradient centrifugation to isolate PBMCs, which were then cryopreserved in liquid nitrogen. cDNA was synthesized by template-switch 5'RACE using a primer carrying a 10-nucleotide random unique molecular identifier by which each TCR transcript was tagged. Every sequencing run yielded over 160 million TCR-beta sequences covering 15-18 subjects. Total RNA was extracted with the RNeasy kit. The KAPA Real-time Library Amplification kit was used to amplify TCR-beta VDJ regions with primers for the TCR constant region and the 5'RACE anchor. A first PCR added sample indexes and Illumina adaptors, and a second PCR then raised library yield. After Ampure bead purification, the roughly 650 bp TCR product was size-selected on a 2% E-gel SizeSelection system. Library quality was checked on a Bioanalyzer, concentration was measured with Qubit, and libraries were quantified with the Kapa Library Quantification kit before pooling. Paired-end 2 x 150 bp sequencing of the libraries was performed on an Illumina HiSeq 2500. To increase sequence diversity, 25-30% phiX was spiked into each library pool. In the paper's pipeline: Quality-filtered reads were processed with the UMI-based MiGEC pipeline, and over 90% of raw TCR sequences were removed by the MiGEC pipeline during error correction. IMGT germline references were used for alignment of VDJ genes, and clonotypes were defined by a unique CDR3 amino acid sequence together with V-J genes. Clonal expansion, Shannon diversity and CDR3 relatedness were evaluated with VDJtools (CalcPairwiseDistances, ClusterSamples), while phylogenetic trees were built in CLCbio workbench. Clones with at least 8 unique UMIs were defined as expanded, with this threshold being based on coefficient-of-variation modelling across technical triplicates. TCRdb passed the public sequencing reads through fastp at Q25 and MiXCR, retaining productive beta sequences. CDR3 protein sequences are deduplicated, and each keeps its most common genes and DNA. These V and J calls are TCRdb output, not the study's own analysis. The sample table shows 72,000 or so distinct CDR3 sequences, and roughly a sixth are seen once. About 16% of the sample is in the top ten clones.

What the research found in general, with its limitations: The highest TCR clonal expansion was observed in HAM/TSP patients, whereas the lowest was observed in MS patients, even when compared with healthy controls. Expanded clones from different subjects shared no identical CDR3 amino acid sequences, which suggests that TCR-beta repertoires were private in all groups.

The sample holds many counts of this clonotype. The antigen this receptor binds is unknown. Per-nucleotide qualities are absent, and no much larger clonotype sits a single base away. From its cysteine to its phenylalanine, the CDR3 spans 13 amino acids. The DNA shown is the 39-base CDR3, in frame from base 1. CDR1 LGHNA and CDR2 YSLEER were looked up in the germline V gene. Trimming costs V 2 bases and J 6 bases, and their ends lie 7 bases apart. The sequenced sample consisted of PBMCs. The receptor was derived from a woman between 35 and 50 years old in good health. The chain uses TRBV4-3 and TRBJ2-2; the D gene assignment is ambiguous. The encoded CDR3 is CASSQNAPGELFF. The DNA sequence is as follows: TGCGCCAGCAGCCAAAACGCGCCCGGGGAGCTGTTTTTT.